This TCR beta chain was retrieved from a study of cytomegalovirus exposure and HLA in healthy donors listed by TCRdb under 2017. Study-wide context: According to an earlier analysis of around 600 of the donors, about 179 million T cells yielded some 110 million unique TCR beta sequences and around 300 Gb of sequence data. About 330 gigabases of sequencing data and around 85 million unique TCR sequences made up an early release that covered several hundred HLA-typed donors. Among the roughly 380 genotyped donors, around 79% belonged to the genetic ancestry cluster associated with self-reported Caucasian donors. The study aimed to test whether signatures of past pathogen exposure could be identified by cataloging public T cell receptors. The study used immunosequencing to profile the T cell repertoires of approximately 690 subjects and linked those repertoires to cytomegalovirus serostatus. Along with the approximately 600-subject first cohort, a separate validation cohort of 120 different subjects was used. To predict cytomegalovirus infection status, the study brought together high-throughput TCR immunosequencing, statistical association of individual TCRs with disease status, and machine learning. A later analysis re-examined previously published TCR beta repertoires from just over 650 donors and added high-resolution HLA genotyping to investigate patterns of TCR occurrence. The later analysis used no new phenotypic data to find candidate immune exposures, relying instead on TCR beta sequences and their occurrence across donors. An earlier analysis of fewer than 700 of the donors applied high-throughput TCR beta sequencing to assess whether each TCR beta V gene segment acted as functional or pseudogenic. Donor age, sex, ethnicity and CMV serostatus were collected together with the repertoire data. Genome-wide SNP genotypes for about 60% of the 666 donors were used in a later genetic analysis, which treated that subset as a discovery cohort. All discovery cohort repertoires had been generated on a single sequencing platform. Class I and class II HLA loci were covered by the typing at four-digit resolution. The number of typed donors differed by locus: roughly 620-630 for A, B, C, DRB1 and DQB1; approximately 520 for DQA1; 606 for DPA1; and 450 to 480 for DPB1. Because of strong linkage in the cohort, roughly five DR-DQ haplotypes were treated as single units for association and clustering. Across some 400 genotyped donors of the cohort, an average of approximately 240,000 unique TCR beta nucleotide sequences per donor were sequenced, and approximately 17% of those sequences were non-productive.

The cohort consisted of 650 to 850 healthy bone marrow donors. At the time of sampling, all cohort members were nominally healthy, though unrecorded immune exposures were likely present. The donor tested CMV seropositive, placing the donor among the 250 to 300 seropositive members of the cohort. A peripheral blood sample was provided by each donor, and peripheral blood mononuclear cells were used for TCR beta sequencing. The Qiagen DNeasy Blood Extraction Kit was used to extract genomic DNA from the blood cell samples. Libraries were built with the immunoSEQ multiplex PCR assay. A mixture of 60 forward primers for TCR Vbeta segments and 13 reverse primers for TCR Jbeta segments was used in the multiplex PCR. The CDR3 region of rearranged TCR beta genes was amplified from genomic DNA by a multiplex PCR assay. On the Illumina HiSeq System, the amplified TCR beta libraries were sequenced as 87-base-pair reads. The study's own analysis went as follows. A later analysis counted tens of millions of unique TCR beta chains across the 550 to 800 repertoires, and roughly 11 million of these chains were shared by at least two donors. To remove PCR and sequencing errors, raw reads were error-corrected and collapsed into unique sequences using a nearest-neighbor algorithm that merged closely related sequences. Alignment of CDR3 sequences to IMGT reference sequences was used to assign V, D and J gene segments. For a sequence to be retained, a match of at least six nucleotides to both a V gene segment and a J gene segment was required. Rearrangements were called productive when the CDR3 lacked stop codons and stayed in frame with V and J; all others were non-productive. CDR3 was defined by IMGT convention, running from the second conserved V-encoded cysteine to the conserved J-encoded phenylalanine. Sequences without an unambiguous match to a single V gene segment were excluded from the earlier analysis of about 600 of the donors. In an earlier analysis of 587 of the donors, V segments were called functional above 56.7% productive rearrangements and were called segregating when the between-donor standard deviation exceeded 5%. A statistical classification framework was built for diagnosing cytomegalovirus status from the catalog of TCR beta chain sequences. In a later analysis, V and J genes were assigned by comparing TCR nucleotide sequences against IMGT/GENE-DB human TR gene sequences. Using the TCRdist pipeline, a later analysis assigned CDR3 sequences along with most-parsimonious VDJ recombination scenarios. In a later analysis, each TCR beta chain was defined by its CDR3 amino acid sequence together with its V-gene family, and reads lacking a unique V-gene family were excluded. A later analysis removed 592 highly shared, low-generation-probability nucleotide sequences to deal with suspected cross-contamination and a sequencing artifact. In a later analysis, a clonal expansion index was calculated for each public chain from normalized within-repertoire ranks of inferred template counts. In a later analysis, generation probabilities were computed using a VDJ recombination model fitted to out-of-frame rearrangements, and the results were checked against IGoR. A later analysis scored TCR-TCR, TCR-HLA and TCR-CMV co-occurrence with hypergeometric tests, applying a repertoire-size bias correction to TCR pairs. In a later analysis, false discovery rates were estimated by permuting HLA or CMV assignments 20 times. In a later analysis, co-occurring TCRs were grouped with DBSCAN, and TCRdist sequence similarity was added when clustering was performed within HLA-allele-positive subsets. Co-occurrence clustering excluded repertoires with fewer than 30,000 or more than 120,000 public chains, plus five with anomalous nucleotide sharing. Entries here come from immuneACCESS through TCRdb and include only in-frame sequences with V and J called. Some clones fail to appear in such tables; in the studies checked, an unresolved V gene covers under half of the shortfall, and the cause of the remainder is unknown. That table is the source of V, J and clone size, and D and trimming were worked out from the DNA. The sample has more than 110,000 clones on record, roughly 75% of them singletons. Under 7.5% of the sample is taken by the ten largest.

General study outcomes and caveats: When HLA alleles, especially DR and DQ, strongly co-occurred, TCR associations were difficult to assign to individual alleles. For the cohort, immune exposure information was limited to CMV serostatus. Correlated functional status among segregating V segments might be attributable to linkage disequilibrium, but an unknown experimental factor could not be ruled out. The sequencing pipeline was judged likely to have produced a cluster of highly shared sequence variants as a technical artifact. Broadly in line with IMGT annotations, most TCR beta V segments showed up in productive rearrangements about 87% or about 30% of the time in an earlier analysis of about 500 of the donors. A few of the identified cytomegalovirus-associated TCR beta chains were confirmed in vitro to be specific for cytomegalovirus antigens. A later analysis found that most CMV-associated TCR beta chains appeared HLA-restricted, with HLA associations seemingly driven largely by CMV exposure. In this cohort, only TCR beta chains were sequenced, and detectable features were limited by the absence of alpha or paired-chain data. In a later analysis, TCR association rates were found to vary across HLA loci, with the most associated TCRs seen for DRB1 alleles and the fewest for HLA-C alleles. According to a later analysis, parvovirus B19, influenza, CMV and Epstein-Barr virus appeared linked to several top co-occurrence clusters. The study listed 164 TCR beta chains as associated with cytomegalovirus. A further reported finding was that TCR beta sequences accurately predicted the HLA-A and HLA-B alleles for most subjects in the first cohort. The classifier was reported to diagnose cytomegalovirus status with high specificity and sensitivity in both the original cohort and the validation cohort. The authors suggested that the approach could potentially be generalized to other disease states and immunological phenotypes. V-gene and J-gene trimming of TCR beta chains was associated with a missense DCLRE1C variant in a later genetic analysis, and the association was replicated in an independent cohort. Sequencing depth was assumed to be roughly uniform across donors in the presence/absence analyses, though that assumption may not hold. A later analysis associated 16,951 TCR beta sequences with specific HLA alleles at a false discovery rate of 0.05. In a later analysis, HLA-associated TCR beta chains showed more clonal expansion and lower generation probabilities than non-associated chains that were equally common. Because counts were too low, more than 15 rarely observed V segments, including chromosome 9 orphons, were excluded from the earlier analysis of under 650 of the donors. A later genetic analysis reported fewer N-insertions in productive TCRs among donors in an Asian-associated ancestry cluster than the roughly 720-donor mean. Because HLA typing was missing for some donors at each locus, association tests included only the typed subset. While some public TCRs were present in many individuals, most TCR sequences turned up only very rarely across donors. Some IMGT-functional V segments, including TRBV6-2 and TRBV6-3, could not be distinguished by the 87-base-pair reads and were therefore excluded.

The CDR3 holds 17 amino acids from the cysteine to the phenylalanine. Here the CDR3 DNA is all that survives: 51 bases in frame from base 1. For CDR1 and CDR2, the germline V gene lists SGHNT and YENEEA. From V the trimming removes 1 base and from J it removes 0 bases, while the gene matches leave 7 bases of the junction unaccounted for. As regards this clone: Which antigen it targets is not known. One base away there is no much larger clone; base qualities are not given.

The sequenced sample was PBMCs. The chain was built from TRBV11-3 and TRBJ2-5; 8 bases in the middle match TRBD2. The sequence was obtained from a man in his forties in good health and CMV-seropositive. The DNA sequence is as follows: TGTGCCAGCAGCTTAGGGTGGCGGGAGGACCACCAAGAGACCCAGTACTTC. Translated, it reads CASSLGWREDHQETQYF.